These T cell receptor beta chains were read from a single sample in a study of T cell responses to AZD1222 COVID-19 vaccine. Clones were sequenced by immunoSEQ multiplex PCR, and TCRdb holds only the in-frame ones, with some missing. The sample has 70,000 to 90,000 clones; about 89% are singletons. This specimen consisted of peripheral blood, obtained on day 0 of AZD1222 vaccination. The receptors were sampled from an adult in good health. CDR3s include the opening cysteine and the closing phenylalanine or tryptophan. D genes are given only for firm matches. Clone size is not always given. Where it is, it says once, few, many or a class for expanded clones.

>NA|TRBJ1-1|TRBV6-2/TRBV6-3|NA
TGTGCCAGCAGTTACTCCCCTTACATGAACACTGAAGCTTTCTTT
CASSYSPYMNTEAFF
>NA|TRBJ1-5|TRBV19|TRBD1
TGTGCCAGTACCAAAGGACAGGGATCGGAACAGCCCCAGCATTTT
CASTKGQGSEQPQHF
>NA|TRBJ2-1|TRBV7-3|NA
TGTGCCAGCAGCTTGACAGGACCAACCCTCCTGGCCTACAATGAGCAGTTCTTC
CASSLTGPTLLAYNEQFF
>NA|TRBJ2-1|TRBV11-2|NA
TGTGCCAGCAGCTACCCATCTCAAGGGATTTGGTTAACAAATGAGCAGTTCTTC
CASSYPSQGIWLTNEQFF
>NA|TRBJ1-1|TRBV19|NA
TGTGCCAGTAGTGAGAAGGACAGAAGATCCACTGAAGCTTTCTTT
CASSEKDRRSTEAFF
>once|TRBJ2-7|TRBV7-2|NA
TGTGCCAGCAGCTTAGGTGGAGGGGGCTACGAGCAGTACTTC
CASSLGGGGYEQYF
>NA|TRBJ1-1|TRBV6-5|NA
TGTGCCAGCATGCGGTCCGGGTCGGGGGGTACTGAAGCTTTCTTT
CASMRSGSGGTEAFF
>NA|TRBJ2-6|TRBV10-3|NA
TGTGCCACCCAGGATACTGGGGCCAACGTCCTGACTTTC
CATQDTGANVLTF
>NA|TRBJ2-7|TRBV5-5|NA
TGTGCCAGCAGCTTGGGACCGAGTGTCTACGAGCAGTACTTC
CASSLGPSVYEQYF
>NA|TRBJ1-1|TRBV7-3|NA
TGTGCCAGCAGCTTAACCAAAAACACTGAAGCTTTCTTT
CASSLTKNTEAFF
>NA|TRBJ1-1|TRBV7-9|TRBD1
TGTGCCAGCAGCTTAGGGGACAGGGCCTGGAACACTGAAGCTTTCTTT
CASSLGDRAWNTEAFF
>NA|TRBJ2-1|TRBV6-5|NA
TGTGCCAGCAGGAGAGGGGGATACAATGAGCAGTTCTTC
CASRRGGYNEQFF
>NA|TRBJ1-4|TRBV19|NA
TGTGCCAGTAGTCAGCGGCAGGGACACGAAAAACTGTTTTTT
CASSQRQGHEKLFF
>once|TRBJ2-7|TRBV28|NA
TGTGCCAGCAGTTTGAACACTAACTACGAGCAGTACTTC
CASSLNTNYEQYF
>once|TRBJ2-2|TRBV11-2|TRBD2
TGTGCCAGCTCCTTAGGGGCTAGCGGGGGCCGGGGCACCGGGGAGCTGTTTTTT
CASSLGASGGRGTGELFF
>NA|TRBJ1-5|TRBV4-3|TRBD1
TGCGCCAGCCGGGACAGGTTCGATAGCAATCAGCCCCAGCATTTT
CASRDRFDSNQPQHF
>NA|TRBJ2-1|TRBV5-1|NA
TGCGCCAGCAGCTTCTTTCAGGGATACAATGAGCAGTTCTTC
CASSFFQGYNEQFF
>NA|TRBJ2-7|TRBV7-9|TRBD2
TGTGCCAGCAGCCTTAGCGGGGGTGGCTACGAGCAGTACTTC
CASSLSGGGYEQYF
>NA|TRBJ2-1|TRBV7-2|TRBD2
TGTGCCAGCAGCTTAAGCGGGGTATCCTACAATGAGCAGTTCTTC
CASSLSGVSYNEQFF
>NA|TRBJ2-2|TRBV3-1/TRBV3-2|NA
TGTGCCAGCAGCCAAGAGGTCGGGGAGCTGTTTTTT
CASSQEVGELFF
>NA|TRBJ2-5|TRBV11-2|TRBD1
TGTGCCAGCAGCTTAACTGACAGGGGAGTTGAGACCCAGTACTTC
CASSLTDRGVETQYF
>NA|TRBJ2-1|TRBV12-3/TRBV12-4|NA
TGTGCCAGCAGTTTAATGGAGGGGCGCCTTCAGTTCTTC
CASSLMEGRLQFF
>NA|TRBJ1-1|TRBV18|TRBD1
TGTGCCAGCTCATATCTCGGACAGGCGAACACTGAAGCTTTCTTT
CASSYLGQANTEAFF
>NA|TRBJ1-1|TRBV4-2|NA
TGTGCCAGCAGTCAGGGAGGGCTACGGACTGAAGCTTTCTTT
CASSQGGLRTEAFF
>NA|TRBJ2-7|TRBV7-8|NA
TGTGCCAGCAGCTTAGGGTCCGGGGTCGGGTACGAGCAGTACTTC
CASSLGSGVGYEQYF
>NA|TRBJ1-3|TRBV2|TRBD1
TGTGCCAGCAGTGAGGGGAAACAGGGGGGAAAAGGAAACACCATATATTTT
CASSEGKQGGKGNTIYF
>NA|TRBJ2-3|TRBV5-8|NA
TGTGCCAGCAGCTTGTTGGGGGTCGCAGATACGCAGTATTTT
CASSLLGVADTQYF
>NA|TRBJ2-3|TRBV7-8|NA
TGTGCCAGCAGCCCCGGACTTACAGATACGCAGTATTTT
CASSPGLTDTQYF
>NA|TRBJ2-3|TRBV6-5|NA
TGTGCCAGCATGCGATTCACAGATACGCAGTATTTT
CASMRFTDTQYF
>NA|TRBJ1-2|TRBV4-2|TRBD1
TGTGCCAGCAGACGGACAGGGCAGAACTATGGCTACACCTTC
CASRRTGQNYGYTF
>NA|TRBJ1-2|TRBV5-6|NA
TGTGCCAGCAGCCCTCTGAGGGCCCCGGGCCCTTACACCTTC
CASSPLRAPGPYTF
>NA|TRBJ2-1|TRBV5-4|NA
TGTGCCAGCTCCAGGGCCCAACCCCACAATGAGCAGTTCTTC
CASSRAQPHNEQFF
>few|TRBJ2-7|TRBV5-1|NA
TGCGCCAGCAGCTTGGAGCCGGGAGTTTCTTCCGAGCAGTACTTC
CASSLEPGVSSEQYF
>NA|TRBJ2-1|TRBV5-1|NA
TGCGCCAGCAGCTTGGAGGCCCTCGATGAGCAGTTCTTC
CASSLEALDEQFF
>NA|TRBJ2-5|TRBV7-2|TRBD2
TGTGCCAGCAGCCTCCGTGGGGCGGGGGAAGAGACCCAGTACTTC
CASSLRGAGEETQYF
>NA|TRBJ2-4|TRBV5-6|TRBD1
TGTGCCAGCAGCCCCGGACAGGGGGCAAACATTCAGTACTTC
CASSPGQGANIQYF